These 22 T cell receptor beta chains came from one sample sequenced in a study of blood T cell repertoires in COVID-19. Libraries were prepared by immunoSEQ multiplex PCR; TCRdb keeps only in-frame clonotypes and omits some of them. The sample shows roughly 250,000 clones, about 88% of them seen only once. The sample was peripheral blood. These receptor sequences come from a woman aged 35 to 49 who had recovered from COVID-19.

The V gene is TRBV6-5, the J gene TRBJ1-2; 9 positions match TRBD1. The CDR3 has 15 residues. The germline CDR1 and CDR2 sequences are MNHEY and SVGAGI. V was clipped by 4 bases and J by 5 bases; unmatched bases: 8. The CDR3 region has the DNA TGTGCCAGCAGTTCGGACAGGGGCCTTCCTTATGGCTACACCTTC. This translates into CASSSDRGLPYGYTF.

The chain carries TRBV15 and TRBJ2-5, with 10 nucleotides matching TRBD2. This CDR3 spans 15 amino acids. Germline V lookup: CDR1 LNHNV, CDR2 YYDKDF (reference sequence). Losses at the gene ends were 0 bases for V and 5 bases for J; bases not matched to a gene: 3. In DNA, the CDR3 is TGTGCCACCAGCAGAGATTTTAGCGGGGGGGAGACCCAGTACTTC. It is translated as CATSRDFSGGETQYF.

This chain joins TRBV7-2 and TRBJ1-2, with D unclear. This CDR3 has 13 residues. Trimming shortened V by 4 bases and J by 0 bases, and 6 bases separated the two germline ends. Germline assignment: CDR1 SGHTA and CDR2 FQGNSA. The CDR3 loop reads CASSSQTNYGYTF. In DNA, the CDR3 is TGTGCCAGCAGCTCACAGACTAACTATGGCTACACCTTC. The whole variable domain, remainder taken from reference TRBV7-2 and TRBJ1-2, is GAGVSQSPSNKVTEKGKDVELRCDPISGHTALYWYRQSLGQGLEFLIYFQGNSAPDKSGLPSDRFSAERTGGSVSTLTIQRTQQEDSAVYLCASSSQTNYGYTFGSGTRLTVV.

The chain employs TRBV9 and TRBJ1-2; 9 nucleotides align to TRBD1. Germline values: CDR1 SGDLS, CDR2 YYNGEE. This CDR3 has 14 residues. V lost 4 bases to trimming and J lost 4 bases; unmatched junction nucleotides: 5. DNA for the CDR3: TGTGCCAGCAGCATTGAGGGACAGGGCTATGGCTACACCTTC. Encoded protein: CASSIEGQGYGYTF.

In the case of this clone: This may be a read error: a much more frequent sequence differs by one nucleotide. The V gene is TRBV12-3 or TRBV12-4, the J gene TRBJ1-2; 7 bases are a match to TRBD1. The CDR3 totals 13 residues. Unmatched junction bases numbered 2, after V lost 4 bases and J lost 3 bases. The CDR3 reads CASSSDRDYGYTF. CDR3 bases: TGTGCCAGCAGTTCCGACAGGGACTATGGCTACACCTTC.

CDR3 protein: CASTRDRGYNEQFF. The CDR3 bases are TGTGCCAGCACCCGGGACAGGGGATACAATGAGCAGTTCTTC. The chain combines TRBV7-2 with TRBJ2-1; 10 bases are shared with TRBD1. CDR3 length: 14 amino acids. Germline V gives CDR1 SGHTA, CDR2 FQGNSA. Losses at the gene ends were 7 bases for V and 4 bases for J; bases not matched to a gene: 4.

The chain joins TRBV28 to TRBJ2-5; the D is unclear. V was trimmed by 2 bases and J by 1 base, leaving 14 bases between them. The germline V gene encodes CDR1 MDHEN and CDR2 SYDVKM. There are 16 residues in the CDR3. This CDR3 is CASSLVYPGSQETQYF. CDR3 nucleotides: TGTGCCAGCAGTTTAGTGTACCCTGGCAGCCAAGAGACCCAGTACTTC.

This clone showed up just once. The CDR3 bases are TGTGCCAGCTCACCATTCGGGGGCTACGAGCAGTACTTC. It specifies CASSPFGGYEQYF. The chain links TRBV18 to TRBJ2-7, with a weak D call TRBD2 (6 bases). Germline lookup yields CDR1 KGHSH and CDR2 LQKENI. V lost 2 bases and J lost 3, with 8 bases in between. This CDR3 is 13 amino acids long.

This chain joins TRBV19 and TRBJ2-1; 9 bases are a match to TRBD2. The V and J ends lost 2 bases and 0 bases, in that order; junction bases with no gene match: 5. The CDR3 has 17 residues. Germline assignment: CDR1 LNHDA and CDR2 SQIVND (reference sequence). For the CDR3, the DNA is TGTGCCAGTAGTATAAGGTCTAGCGGGAACTCCTACAATGAGCAGTTCTTC. Amino acid sequence: CASSIRSSGNSYNEQFF.

This rearrangement joins TRBV6-5 to TRBJ2-3; D is possibly TRBD1 (5 bases). Germline CDR1 and CDR2: MNHEY and SVGAGI. V was trimmed by 4 bases and J by 2 bases, leaving 16 bases between them. CDR3 size: 16 residues. CDR3 sequence: CASSSRFRTNTDTQYF. The CDR3 coding sequence is TGTGCCAGCAGTTCCCGTTTTCGGACAAACACAGATACGCAGTATTTT.

The chain has TRBV11-2 and TRBJ2-2; 7 bases fit TRBD1. The CDR3 has 14 amino acids. CDR1 is SGHAT and CDR2 is FQNNGV in the germline V gene. Trimming removed 5 bases from V and 11 bases from J; junction bases left unmatched: 11. The CDR3 sequence is CASSLRDSLGELFF. The CDR3, as DNA: TGTGCCAGCAGCCTCCGGGACAGCCTCGGAGAGCTGTTTTTT.

The J gene is TRBJ1-2, the V gene TRBV28, with TRBD1 matching over 7 bases. Looked up from germline, CDR1 is MDHEN and CDR2 is SYDVKM. The CDR3 has 13 residues. V trimming: 6 bases; J trimming: 8 bases; junction bases outside the gene matches: 9. CDR3 amino acids: CASRTQGVEGYTF. DNA for the CDR3: TGTGCCAGCAGGACCCAGGGGGTCGAAGGCTACACCTTC.

V usage is TRBV27 and J usage is TRBJ2-7, with 9 bases lining up with TRBD1. Looked up from germline, CDR1 is MNHEY and CDR2 is SMNVEV (reference sequence). CDR3 length: 14 residues. Trimming cost V 2 bases and J 6 bases; bases outside gene matches: 5. This CDR3 is CASSLGTGPLEQYF. The DNA for the CDR3 is TGTGCCAGCAGTTTAGGGACAGGGCCCCTCGAGCAGTACTTC.

V usage is TRBV2 and J usage is TRBJ2-7; D not certain. CDR3 size: 11 residues. Trimming removed 6 bases at V and 7 bases at J, with 10 bases between. The V gene's germline CDR1 is SNHLY and CDR2 FYNNEI. The CDR3 DNA follows: TGTGCCAGCAGCCTCACTAAGGAGCAGTACTTC. As protein: CASSLTKEQYF.

The chain joins TRBV13 to TRBJ2-6; 7 nucleotides align to TRBD1. Trimming took 3 bases from V and 0 from J; bases not matched to a gene: 8. CDR1 and CDR2 from the germline V gene are PRHDT and FYEKMQ (reference sequence). CDR3 size: 18 residues. The CDR3 region has the DNA TGTGCCAGCAGCTTTGGGACAGCATACCTCTCTGGGGCCAACGTCCTGACTTTC. It is translated as CASSFGTAYLSGANVLTF.

Written as DNA, the CDR3 is TGTGCCAGGAGTACAAGCGGGAGCCTAGATACGCAGTATTTT. The encoded protein is CARSTSGSLDTQYF. V and J are TRBV2 and TRBJ2-3; 8 nucleotides align to TRBD2. CDR1 is SNHLY and CDR2 is FYNNEI in the germline V gene. With V trimmed by 9 bases and J by 5 bases, 10 bases remained unmatched. The CDR3 has 14 amino acids. The full variable domain, with the rest looked up from reference TRBV2 and TRBJ2-3, is EPEVTQTPSHQVTQMGQEVILRCVPISNHLYFYWYRQILGQKVEFLVSFYNNEISEKSEIFDDQFSVERPDGSNFTLKIRSTKLEDSAMYFCARSTSGSLDTQYFGPGTRLTVL.

V usage is TRBV5-1 and J usage is TRBJ2-3; 14 positions agree with TRBD2. CDR1 and CDR2 (germline): SGHRS, YFSETQ. The V gene end was trimmed by 5 bases and the J gene end by 4 bases; junction bases not matched to a gene: 3. This CDR3 is built from 15 residues. The CDR3 region has the DNA TGCGCCAGCAGAGAGGGACTAGCGGGAGCAGATACGCAGTATTTT. Translation gives CASREGLAGADTQYF.

The gene calls are TRBV11-2 and TRBJ1-1; possibly TRBD1 for D (5 bases). The CDR3 sequence is 16 residues long. V dropped 3 bases and J dropped 5 bases, with 19 bases sitting between them. CDR1 SGHAT and CDR2 FQNNGV come from the germline V gene. CDR3 sequence (DNA): TGTGCCAGCAGCTTTAGTGCGTACAGGAAACTAACTGAAGCTTTCTTT. Residues: CASSFSAYRKLTEAFF.

This clone was counted a single time. The gene calls are TRBV6-4 and TRBJ1-1, with TRBD1 as a possible D gene (6 bases). The germline CDR1 and CDR2 sequences are MRHNA and SNTAGT. This CDR3 region has 14 residues. Trimming left V 5 bases short and J 3 bases short, with 13 bases between. CDR3 loop: CASSQQGEDTEAFF. CDR3 DNA sequence: TGTGCCAGCAGTCAACAGGGTGAGGACACTGAAGCTTTCTTT.

CDR3 sequence (DNA): TGTGCCAGTAGTATAGTCCGGGGGGGCTTTTACGAGCAGTACTTC. It codes for CASSIVRGGFYEQYF. This chain links TRBV19 with TRBJ2-7; 8 positions match TRBD2. This CDR3 spans 15 amino acids. Germline CDR1 and CDR2: LNHDA and SQIVND (reference sequence). Unmatched junction bases numbered 6, after V lost 1 base and J lost 4 bases.

J is TRBJ2-3 and V is TRBV12-3 or TRBV12-4; the D gene is possibly TRBD2 (6 bases). This CDR3 spans 13 amino acids. Trimming left V 6 bases short and J 12 bases short, with 19 bases between. The CDR3 DNA sequence: TGTGCCAGCAGGCAGGGACTCCAACACTCTCAGTATTTT. Translation: CASRQGLQHSQYF.

The J gene is TRBJ2-3, the V gene TRBV2; TRBD2 matches 9 bases. The CDR3 sequence is 14 residues long. J lost 4 bases, V lost 9 bases, and 8 bases had no gene match. Germline V lookup: CDR1 SNHLY, CDR2 FYNNEI. The CDR3 spells CASLSGGYSDTQYF. CDR3 bases: TGTGCCAGTCTTAGCGGGGGCTATTCAGATACGCAGTATTTT. Variable domain in full (rest from reference TRBV2 and TRBJ2-3): EPEVTQTPSHQVTQMGQEVILRCVPISNHLYFYWYRQILGQKVEFLVSFYNNEISEKSEIFDDQFSVERPDGSNFTLKIRSTKLEDSAMYFCASLSGGYSDTQYFGPGTRLTVL.